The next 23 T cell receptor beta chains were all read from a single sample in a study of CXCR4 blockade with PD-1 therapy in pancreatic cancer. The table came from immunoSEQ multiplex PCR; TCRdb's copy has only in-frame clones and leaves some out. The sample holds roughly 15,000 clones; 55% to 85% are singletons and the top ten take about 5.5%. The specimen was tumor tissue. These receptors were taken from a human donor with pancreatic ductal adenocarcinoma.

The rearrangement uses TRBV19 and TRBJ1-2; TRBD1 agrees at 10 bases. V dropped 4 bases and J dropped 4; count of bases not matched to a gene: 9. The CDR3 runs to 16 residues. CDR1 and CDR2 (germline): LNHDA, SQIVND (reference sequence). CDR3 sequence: CASSTFRDRGFYGYTF. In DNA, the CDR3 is TGTGCCAGTAGTACTTTCCGGGACAGGGGTTTCTATGGCTACACCTTC.

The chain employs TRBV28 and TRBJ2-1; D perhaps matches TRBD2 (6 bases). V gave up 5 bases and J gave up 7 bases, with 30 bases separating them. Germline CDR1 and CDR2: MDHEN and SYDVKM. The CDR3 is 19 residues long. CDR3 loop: CASSPGLTPCSLTTNEQFF. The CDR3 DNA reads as TGTGCCAGCAGTCCCGGACTAACCCCGTGTAGTTTGACTACAAATGAGCAGTTCTTC. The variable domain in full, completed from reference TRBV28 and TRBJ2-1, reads DVKVTQSSRYLVKRTGEKVFLECVQDMDHENMFWYRQDPGLGLRLIYFSYDVKMKEKGDIPEGYSVSREKKERFSLILESASTNQTSMYLCASSPGLTPCSLTTNEQFFGPGTRLTVL.

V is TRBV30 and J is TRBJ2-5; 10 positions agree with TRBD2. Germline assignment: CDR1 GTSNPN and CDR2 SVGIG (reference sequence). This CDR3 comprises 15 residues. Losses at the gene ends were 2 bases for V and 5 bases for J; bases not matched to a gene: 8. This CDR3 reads CAWSPWTSGGETQYF. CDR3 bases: TGTGCCTGGAGTCCTTGGACTAGCGGTGGGGAGACCCAGTACTTC.

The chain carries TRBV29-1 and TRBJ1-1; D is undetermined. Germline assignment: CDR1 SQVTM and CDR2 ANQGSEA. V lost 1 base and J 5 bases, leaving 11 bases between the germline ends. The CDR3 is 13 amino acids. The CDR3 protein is CSVEGDLGTEAFF. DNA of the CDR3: TGCAGCGTTGAAGGGGATCTGGGGACTGAAGCTTTCTTT. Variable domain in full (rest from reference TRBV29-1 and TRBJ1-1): SAVISQKPSRDICQRGTSLTIQCQVDSQVTMMFWYRQQPGQSLTLIATANQGSEATYESGFVIDKFPISRPNLTFSTLTVSNMSPEDSSIYLCSVEGDLGTEAFFGQGTRLTVV.

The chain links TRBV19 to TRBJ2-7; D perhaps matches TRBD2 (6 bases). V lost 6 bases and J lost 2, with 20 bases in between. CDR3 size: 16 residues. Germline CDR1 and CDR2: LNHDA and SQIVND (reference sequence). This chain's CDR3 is CASSRAGGIPAYEQYF. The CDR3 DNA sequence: TGTGCCAGTAGCCGGGCCGGCGGGATCCCAGCCTACGAGCAGTACTTC.

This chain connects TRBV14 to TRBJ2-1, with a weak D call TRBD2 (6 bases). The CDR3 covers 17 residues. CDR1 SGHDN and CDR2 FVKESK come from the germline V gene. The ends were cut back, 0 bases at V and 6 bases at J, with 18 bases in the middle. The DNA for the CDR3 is TGTGCCAGCAGCCAAGAGCGGGACTGGAAGTCCCCCAATGAGCAGTTCTTC. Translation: CASSQERDWKSPNEQFF.

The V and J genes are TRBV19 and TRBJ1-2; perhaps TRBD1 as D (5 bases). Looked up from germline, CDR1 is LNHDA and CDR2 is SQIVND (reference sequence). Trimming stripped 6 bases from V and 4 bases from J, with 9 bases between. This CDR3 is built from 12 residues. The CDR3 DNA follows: TGTGCCAGTAGGGGGGTTTTCTATGGCTACACCTTC. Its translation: CASRGVFYGYTF.

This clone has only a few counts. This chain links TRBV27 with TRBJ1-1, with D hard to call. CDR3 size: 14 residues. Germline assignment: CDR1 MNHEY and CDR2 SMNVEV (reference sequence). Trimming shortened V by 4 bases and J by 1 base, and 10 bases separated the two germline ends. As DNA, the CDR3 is TGTGCCAGCAGTTACGACGCCGAGAACACTGAAGCTTTCTTT. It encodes CASSYDAENTEAFF.

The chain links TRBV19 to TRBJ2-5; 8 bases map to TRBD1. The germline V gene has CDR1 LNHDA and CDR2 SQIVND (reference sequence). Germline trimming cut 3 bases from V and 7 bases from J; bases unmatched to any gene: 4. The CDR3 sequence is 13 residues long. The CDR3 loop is CASSIDRGVTQYF. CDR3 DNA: TGTGCCAGTAGTATCGACAGGGGTGTGACCCAGTACTTC.

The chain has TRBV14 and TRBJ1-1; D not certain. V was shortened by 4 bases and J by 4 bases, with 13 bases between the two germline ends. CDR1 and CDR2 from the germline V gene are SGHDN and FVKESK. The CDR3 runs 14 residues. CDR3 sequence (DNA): TGTGCCAGCAGCCCGACCTTTGAGGGCACTGAAGCTTTCTTT. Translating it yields CASSPTFEGTEAFF. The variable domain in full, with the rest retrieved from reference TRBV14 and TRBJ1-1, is EAGVTQFPSHSVIEKGQTVTLRCDPISGHDNLYWYRRVMGKEIKFLLHFVKESKQDESGMPNNRFLAERTGGTYSTLKVQPAELEDSGVYFCASSPTFEGTEAFFGQGTRLTVV.

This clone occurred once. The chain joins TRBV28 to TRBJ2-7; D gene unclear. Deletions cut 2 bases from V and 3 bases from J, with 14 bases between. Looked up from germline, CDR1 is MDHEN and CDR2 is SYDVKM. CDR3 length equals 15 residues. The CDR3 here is CASSLIPGAFYEQYF. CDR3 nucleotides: TGTGCCAGCAGTTTAATCCCCGGAGCATTCTACGAGCAGTACTTC. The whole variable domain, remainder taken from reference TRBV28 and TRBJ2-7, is DVKVTQSSRYLVKRTGEKVFLECVQDMDHENMFWYRQDPGLGLRLIYFSYDVKMKEKGDIPEGYSVSREKKERFSLILESASTNQTSMYLCASSLIPGAFYEQYFGPGTRLTVT.

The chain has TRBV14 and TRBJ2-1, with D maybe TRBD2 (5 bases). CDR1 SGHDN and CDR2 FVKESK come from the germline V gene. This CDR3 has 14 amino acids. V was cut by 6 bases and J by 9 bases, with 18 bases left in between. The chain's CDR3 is CASSLGLALGEQFF. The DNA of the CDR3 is TGTGCCAGCAGTCTAGGACTTGCGCTGGGTGAGCAGTTCTTC.

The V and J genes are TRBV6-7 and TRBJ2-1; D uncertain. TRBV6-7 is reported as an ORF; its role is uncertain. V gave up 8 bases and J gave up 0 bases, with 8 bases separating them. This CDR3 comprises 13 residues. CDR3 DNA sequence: TGTGCCAGCGGTGAAAGCTCCTACAATGAGCAGTTCTTC. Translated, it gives CASGESSYNEQFF.

The CDR3 here is CASSPGRPLHDEKLFF. Here the CDR3 DNA reads TGCGCCAGCAGCCCCGGGAGGCCTTTGCATGATGAAAAACTGTTTTTT. This sequence joins TRBV5-1 and TRBJ1-4; D is uncertain. V was shortened by 4 bases and J by 6 bases, with 19 bases between the two germline ends. There are 16 residues in the CDR3. Looked up from germline, CDR1 is SGHRS and CDR2 is YFSETQ. Full variable domain (remainder filled in from reference TRBV5-1 and TRBJ1-4): KAGVTQTPRYLIKTRGQQVTLSCSPISGHRSVSWYQQTPGQGLQFLFEYFSETQRNKGNFPGRFSGRQFSNSRSEMNVSTLELGDSALYLCASSPGRPLHDEKLFFGSGTQLSVL.

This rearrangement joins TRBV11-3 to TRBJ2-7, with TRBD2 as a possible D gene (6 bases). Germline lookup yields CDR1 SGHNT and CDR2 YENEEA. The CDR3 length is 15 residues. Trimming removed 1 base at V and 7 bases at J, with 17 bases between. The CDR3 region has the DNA TGTGCCAGCAGCTTAGGGGCGGGGACTCCATGGGAGCAGTACTTC. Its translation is CASSLGAGTPWEQYF.

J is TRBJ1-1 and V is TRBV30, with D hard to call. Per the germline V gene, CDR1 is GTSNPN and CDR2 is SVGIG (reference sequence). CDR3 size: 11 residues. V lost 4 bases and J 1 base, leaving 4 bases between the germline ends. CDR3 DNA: TGTGCCTGGAAACAGAACACTGAAGCTTTCTTT. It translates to CAWKQNTEAFF.

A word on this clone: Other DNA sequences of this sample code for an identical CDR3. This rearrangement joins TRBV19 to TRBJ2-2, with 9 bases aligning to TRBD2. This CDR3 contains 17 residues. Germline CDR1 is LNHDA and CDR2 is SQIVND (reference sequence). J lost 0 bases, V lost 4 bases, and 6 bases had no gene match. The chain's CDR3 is CASSTLLAGTNTGELFF. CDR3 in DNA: TGTGCCAGTAGTACCCTCCTAGCGGGGACGAACACCGGGGAGCTGTTTTTT.

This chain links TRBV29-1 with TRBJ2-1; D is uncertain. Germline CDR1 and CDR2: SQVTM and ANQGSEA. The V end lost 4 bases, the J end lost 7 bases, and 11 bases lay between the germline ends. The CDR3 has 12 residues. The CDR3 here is CSVGKQRNEQFF. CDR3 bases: TGCAGCGTTGGAAAGCAGAGGAATGAGCAGTTCTTC.

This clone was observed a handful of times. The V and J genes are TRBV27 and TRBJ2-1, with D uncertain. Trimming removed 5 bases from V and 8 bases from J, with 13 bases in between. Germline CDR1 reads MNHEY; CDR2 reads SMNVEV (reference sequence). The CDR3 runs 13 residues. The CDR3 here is CASSPLGPHEQFF. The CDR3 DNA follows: TGTGCCAGCAGTCCACTGGGCCCCCATGAGCAGTTCTTC.

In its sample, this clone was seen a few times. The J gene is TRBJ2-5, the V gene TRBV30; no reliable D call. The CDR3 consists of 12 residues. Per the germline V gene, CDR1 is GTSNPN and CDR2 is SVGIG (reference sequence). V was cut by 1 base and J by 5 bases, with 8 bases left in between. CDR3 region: CAWSGESETQYF. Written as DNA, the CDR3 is TGTGCCTGGAGTGGAGAGTCGGAGACCCAGTACTTC.

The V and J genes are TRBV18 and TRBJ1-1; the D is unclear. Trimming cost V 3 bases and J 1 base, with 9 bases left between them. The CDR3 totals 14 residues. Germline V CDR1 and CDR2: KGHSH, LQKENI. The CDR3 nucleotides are TGTGCCAGCTCACCGATCGATGGGAACACTGAAGCTTTCTTT. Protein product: CASSPIDGNTEAFF. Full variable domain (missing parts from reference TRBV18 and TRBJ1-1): NAGVMQNPRHLVRRRGQEARLRCSPMKGHSHVYWYRQLPEEGLKFMVYLQKENIIDESGMPKERFSAEFPKEGPSILRIQQVVRGDSAAYFCASSPIDGNTEAFFGQGTRLTVV.

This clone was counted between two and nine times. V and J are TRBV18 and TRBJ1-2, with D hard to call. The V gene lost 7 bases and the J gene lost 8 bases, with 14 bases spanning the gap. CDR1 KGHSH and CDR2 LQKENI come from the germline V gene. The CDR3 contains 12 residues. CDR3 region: CASLAEGGGYTF. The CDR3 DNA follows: TGTGCCAGCTTAGCCGAGGGCGGAGGCTACACCTTC.

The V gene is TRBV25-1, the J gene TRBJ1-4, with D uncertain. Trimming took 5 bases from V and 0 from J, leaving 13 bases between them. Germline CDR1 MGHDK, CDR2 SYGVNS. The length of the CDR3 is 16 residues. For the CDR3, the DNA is TGTGCCAGCAGTCTAAAAGCAGGACCAACTAATGAAAAACTGTTTTTT. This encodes CASSLKAGPTNEKLFF.